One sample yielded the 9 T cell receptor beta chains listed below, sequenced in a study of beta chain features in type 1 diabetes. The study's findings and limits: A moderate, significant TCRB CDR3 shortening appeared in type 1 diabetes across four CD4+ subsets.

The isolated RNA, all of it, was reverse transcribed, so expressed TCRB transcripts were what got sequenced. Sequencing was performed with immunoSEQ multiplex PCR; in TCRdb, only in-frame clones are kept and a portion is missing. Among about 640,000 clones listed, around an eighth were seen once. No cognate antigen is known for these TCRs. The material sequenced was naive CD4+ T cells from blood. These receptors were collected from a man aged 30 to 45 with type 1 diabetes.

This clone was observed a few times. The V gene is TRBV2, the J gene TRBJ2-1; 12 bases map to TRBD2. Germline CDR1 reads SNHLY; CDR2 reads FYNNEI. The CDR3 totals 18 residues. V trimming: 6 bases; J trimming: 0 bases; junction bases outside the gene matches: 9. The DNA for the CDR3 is TGTGCCAGCAGATATCGGACTAGCGGGGAAAGCTCCTACAATGAGCAGTTCTTC. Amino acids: CASRYRTSGESSYNEQFF.

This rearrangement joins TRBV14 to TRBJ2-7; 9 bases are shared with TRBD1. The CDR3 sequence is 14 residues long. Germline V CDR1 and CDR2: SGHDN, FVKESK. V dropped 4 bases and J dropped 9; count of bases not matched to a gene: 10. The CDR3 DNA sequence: TGTGCCAGCAGCCCTTGGACAGGGGCGAACGCGCAGTACTTC. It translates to CASSPWTGANAQYF. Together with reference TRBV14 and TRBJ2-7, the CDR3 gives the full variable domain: EAGVTQFPSHSVIEKGQTVTLRCDPISGHDNLYWYRRVMGKEIKFLLHFVKESKQDESGMPNNRFLAERTGGTYSTLKVQPAELEDSGVYFCASSPWTGANAQYFGPGTRLTVT.

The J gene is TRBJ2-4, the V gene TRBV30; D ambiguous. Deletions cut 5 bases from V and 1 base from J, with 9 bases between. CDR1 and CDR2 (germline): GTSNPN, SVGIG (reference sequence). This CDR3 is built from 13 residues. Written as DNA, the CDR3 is TGTGCCTGGTCAAAAGACGCCAAAAACATTCAGTACTTC. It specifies CAWSKDAKNIQYF.

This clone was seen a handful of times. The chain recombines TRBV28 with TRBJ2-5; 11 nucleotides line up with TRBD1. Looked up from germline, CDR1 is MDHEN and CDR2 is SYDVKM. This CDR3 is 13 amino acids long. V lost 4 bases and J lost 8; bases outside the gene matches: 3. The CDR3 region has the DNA TGTGCCAGCAGTTCGGGACAGGGGGGCACCCAGTACTTC. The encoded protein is CASSSGQGGTQYF.

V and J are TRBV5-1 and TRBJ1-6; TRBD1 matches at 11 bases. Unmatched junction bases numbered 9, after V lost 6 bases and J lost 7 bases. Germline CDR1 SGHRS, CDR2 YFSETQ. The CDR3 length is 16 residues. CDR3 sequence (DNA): TGCGCCAGCACCGATACCGGGACAGGGGGGAATTCACCCCTCCACTTT. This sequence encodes CASTDTGTGGNSPLHF.

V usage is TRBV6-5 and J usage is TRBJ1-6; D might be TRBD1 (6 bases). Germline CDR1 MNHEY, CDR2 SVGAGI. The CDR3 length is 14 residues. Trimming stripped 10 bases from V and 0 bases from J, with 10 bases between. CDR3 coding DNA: TGTGCCACCCAGGGGAGCTCCTATAATTCACCCCTCCACTTT. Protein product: CATQGSSYNSPLHF.

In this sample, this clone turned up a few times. CDR3 residues: CASSISRDSYGYTF. For the CDR3, the DNA is TGTGCCAGTAGTATATCGAGAGACAGCTATGGCTACACCTTC. This chain joins TRBV19 and TRBJ1-2, with D perhaps TRBD1 (5 bases). CDR1 is LNHDA and CDR2 is SQIVND in the germline V gene (reference sequence). Trimming left V 2 bases short and J 4 bases short, with 11 bases between. The length of the CDR3 is 14 residues. The whole variable domain, filled in from reference TRBV19 and TRBJ1-2, reads DGGITQSPKYLFRKEGQNVTLSCEQNLNHDAMYWYRQDPGQGLRLIYYSQIVNDFQKGDIAEGYSVSREKKESFPLTVTSAQKNPTAFYLCASSISRDSYGYTFGSGTRLTVV.

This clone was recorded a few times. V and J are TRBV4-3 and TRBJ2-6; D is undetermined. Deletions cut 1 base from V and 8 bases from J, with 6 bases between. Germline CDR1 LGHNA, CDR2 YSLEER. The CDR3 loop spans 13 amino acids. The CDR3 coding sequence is TGCGCCAGCAGCCAAGGCAGTACCAACGTCCTGACTTTC. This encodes CASSQGSTNVLTF.

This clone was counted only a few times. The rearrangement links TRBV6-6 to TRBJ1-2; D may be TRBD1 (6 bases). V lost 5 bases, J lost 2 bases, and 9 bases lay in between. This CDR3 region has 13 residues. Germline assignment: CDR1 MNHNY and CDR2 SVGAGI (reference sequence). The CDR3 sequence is CASSNTGNYGYTF. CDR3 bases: TGTGCCAGCAGTAACACAGGGAACTATGGCTACACCTTC.